The text below deals with one TCR beta chain. Its specificity is unknown. This sample is drawn from a study of glioma-infiltrating T cells. General observations from the study: CDR3 overlap between tissue and blood was very small. Non-neoplastic patients had below-expected tissue-blood divergence, while all gliomas exceeded expectation.

The CDR3 loop spans 20 amino acids. V was cut by 6 bases and J by 0 bases, with 24 bases left in between. Germline values: CDR1 KGHSH, CDR2 LQKENI. The iRepertoire nested amplicon-rescue multiplex PCR amplified TCR alpha and beta CDR3s from RNA. Input was about 85-400 ng of tissue mRNA or PBMC total RNA. In TCRdb, the multiplex PCR reads were re-called with MiXCR into one record per CDR3 protein. Of some 110,000 distinct CDR3 sequences listed, roughly 24% are singletons. This receptor was identified in a human donor with low-grade glioma or glioblastoma, undergoing nonglioma brain surgery, or in good health (not recorded which). Sequenced sample: glioma tissue, nonneoplastic brain tissue, or PBMCs (not recorded which). V gene TRBV18 combines with J gene TRBJ2-6, with a tentative D call TRBD1 (5 bases). CDR3 bases: TGTGCCAGCTCTATTTCGGTCGCAGGGAATGGATACTCTGGGGCCAACGTCCTGACTTTC. It encodes CASSISVAGNGYSGANVLTF.